These T cell receptor beta chains were read from a single sample in a study of blood T cell repertoires in COVID-19. Assay: immunoSEQ multiplex PCR; the TCRdb copy retains only in-frame clones and omits some. The table shows roughly 250,000 clones, with 70% to 85% occurring only once. Sample: peripheral blood. The receptor set was obtained from a woman over 75 with acute or convalescent COVID-19. Both conserved end residues are trimmed from each CDR3. Fields, in order: CDR3 length, clone size, V gene, J gene, CDR3 protein. Some rows mark clone size as missing; the rest say once, few, many or name a class of expanded clone.

16	NA	TRBV6-4	TRBJ2-5	ASSDSKPTSGGQETQY
11	NA	TRBV7-6	TRBJ1-1	ASSLGVATEAF
14	NA	TRBV20-1	TRBJ2-3	SASRGGGGSTDTQY
17	NA	TRBV2	TRBJ1-6	ASSEPYGQESSYNSPLH
14	NA	TRBV10-3	TRBJ1-1	AISETGGFMNTEAF
14	NA	TRBV3-1/TRBV3-2	TRBJ2-5	ASSLKQGYGVETQY
10	NA	TRBV11-2	TRBJ2-5	ASSQEEPRKY
13	once	TRBV5-1	TRBJ1-4	ASSLVFGQNEKLF
10	NA	TRBV29-1	TRBJ1-1	SVEGQSPEAF
10	NA	TRBV5-1	TRBJ1-2	ASSPTGDGYT
13	NA	TRBV27	TRBJ1-5	ASSLGPEGNQPQH
13	NA	TRBV19	TRBJ1-5	ASSSPGQVNQPQH
10	NA	TRBV30	TRBJ1-2	AWSDTNYGYT
14	NA	TRBV6-6	TRBJ2-2	ASSPQGAMSTGELF